The sequence of this TCR beta chain was determined in a study of cytomegalovirus exposure and HLA in healthy donors. Overall study: It was reported in a later analysis that the same platform had been used for the 120 validation repertoires as for the 666 first-cohort repertoires. Findings and limits, study-wide: Reported results showed that the classifier diagnosed cytomegalovirus status with high specificity and sensitivity.

Clones were read by immunoSEQ multiplex PCR, and TCRdb kept only the in-frame ones, dropping some. The table shows fewer than 120,000 clones, with approximately 87% occurring only once. As to this clone: Its target is unknown.

The CDR3 contains 19 residues. Losses at the gene ends were 1 base for V and 3 bases for J; bases not matched to a gene: 15. Germline V lookup: CDR1 MGHRA, CDR2 YSYEKL. The receptor was derived from a woman aged 25 to 39 in good health and CMV-seropositive. The sequencing sample was made of PBMCs. The genes are TRBV4-1 and TRBJ2-3; the match to TRBD2 covers 8 bases. The CDR3 sequence is CASSQAGPRGAGVTDTQYF. The CDR3 nucleotides are TGCGCCAGCAGCCAAGCGGGACCCAGGGGAGCGGGGGTGACAGATACGCAGTATTTT.